A selection of T cell receptor beta chains follows, all from one sample in a study of human T cells and chemical hapten exposure. TCRdb reprocessed the RACE reads via MiXCR and lists one record per CDR3 protein. This table holds about 190,000 distinct CDR3 sequences, about 25% found once. The starting material was whole blood, obtained in connection with sensitization to the hapten diphenylcyclopropenone (DPC). The receptor set was obtained from a woman in her 40s with alopecia areata. Some clones in this sample may be carry-over from other donors' samples. Both conserved end residues are part of each CDR3. The D gene is left open where the match is weak. Only some rows state a clone size, as once, few, many or a class for expanded clones.

DNA	CDR3	V	J	size	D	length
TGTGCCATCAGTGAGGTCTTTGGGGGCGGGATGCCCTACGAGCAGTACTTC	CAISEVFGGGMPYEQYF	TRBV10-3	TRBJ2-7	few	NA	17
TGTGCCAGCAGTGGGACTAGCGGGAGGGACAGTGAGCAGTTCTTC	CASSGTSGRDSEQFF	TRBV2	TRBJ2-1	NA	TRBD2	15
TGTGCCAGCAGTCGCACCGGTCCCGGGACCGGAGGGGAGACCCAGTACTTC	CASSRTGPGTGGETQYF	TRBV6-2/TRBV6-3	TRBJ2-5	NA	NA	17
TGTGCCAGCAAGTCCACAACAACTAATGAAAAACTGTTTTTT	CASKSTTTNEKLFF	TRBV2	TRBJ1-4	few	NA	14
TGTGCCAGCAGCCAAGACGAGCGGGGACGGGGTACGCAGTATTTT	CASSQDERGRGTQYF	TRBV4-2	TRBJ2-3	few	TRBD2	15
TGTGCCAGCAGTTCAGGAGGGGACACTAACTTC	CASSSGGDTNF	TRBV7-2	TRBJ2-5	NA	NA	11
TGCAGTGCTAGAGATAAGGGGGGAAATTCACCCCTCCACTTT	CSARDKGGNSPLHF	TRBV20-1	TRBJ1-6	few	NA	14
TGTGCCAGCAGGTCTACCCACAGGGGCGCCTACGAGCAGTACTTC	CASRSTHRGAYEQYF	TRBV6-5	TRBJ2-7	NA	TRBD1	15
TGTGCCAGCAGCCCAAGACTAGCGGGATACAATGAGCAGTTCTTC	CASSPRLAGYNEQFF	TRBV13	TRBJ2-1	NA	TRBD2	15
TGTGCCATCAGTGATCCGTTGGCTAGCGGGGCTCAAGAGACCCAGTACTTC	CAISDPLASGAQETQYF	TRBV10-3	TRBJ2-5	NA	TRBD2	17
TGTGCCAGCTCCCAACTAGCCCCTGAGCAGTTCTTC	CASSQLAPEQFF	TRBV18	TRBJ2-1	few	NA	12
TGTGCCCTCAGGGCGGCGGACACTGAAGCTTTCTTT	CALRAADTEAFF	TRBV10-3	TRBJ1-1	NA	NA	12
TGTGCCACCAGTGAGTCTAGCTATCATCGATTCACCGGGGAGCTGTTTTTT	CATSESSYHRFTGELFF	TRBV24-1	TRBJ2-2	NA	NA	17
TGTGCCAGCAGTTTTGGGGGTAACAATCAGCCCCAGCATTTT	CASSFGGNNQPQHF	TRBV6-2/TRBV6-3	TRBJ1-5	NA	NA	14
TGTGCCAGCAGCCCCGGACAGACGGATGGCTACACCTTC	CASSPGQTDGYTF	TRBV7-2	TRBJ1-2	NA	NA	13
TGTGCCAGCAGCTTAGGGGCGGGGTCCAATGAGCAGTTCTTC	CASSLGAGSNEQFF	TRBV7-2	TRBJ2-1	NA	NA	14
TGCAGCGCAAAGGGACGGCTGGACACTGAAGCTTTCTTT	CSAKGRLDTEAFF	TRBV29-1	TRBJ1-1	NA	NA	13
TGCGCCAGCAGCCAGGCTAAGGGGGATAACTATGGCTACACCTTC	CASSQAKGDNYGYTF	TRBV4-3	TRBJ1-2	NA	NA	15
TGTGCCAGCAGTCCCGGGACAGGGGTCGAAAAACTGTTTTTT	CASSPGTGVEKLFF	TRBV12-3/TRBV12-4	TRBJ1-4	NA	TRBD1	14
TGCAGCGCCACACAGGGGTCCGTCCACGAGCAGTACTTC	CSATQGSVHEQYF	TRBV29-1	TRBJ2-7	NA	TRBD1	13
TGCGCCAGCAGCCAAGAACCGGTCTTCGCGGGAGTCGGGTCAGATACGCAGTATTTT	CASSQEPVFAGVGSDTQYF	TRBV4-1	TRBJ2-3	NA	TRBD2	19
TGTGCCAGCAGCGTAGACGGGGGAACCTACAATGAGCAGTTCTTC	CASSVDGGTYNEQFF	TRBV9	TRBJ2-1	NA	NA	15
TGTGCCAGCAGCCCTACATACAGGGAGATAGGGACTAGCGGACGCACAGATACGCAGTATTTT	CASSPTYREIGTSGRTDTQYF	TRBV7-9	TRBJ2-3	NA	TRBD2	21
TGCGCCAGCAGCCAAACCACAGGGTCCAATACGCAGTATTTT	CASSQTTGSNTQYF	TRBV4-3	TRBJ2-3	few	NA	14
TGTGCCAGCAGTTTCAGCGGGACGAACGAGCAGTACTTC	CASSFSGTNEQYF	TRBV6-6	TRBJ2-7	few	TRBD2	13
TGCGCCAGCAGCTCGGTCGGAGGGAGGGAAACTGAAGCTTTCTTT	CASSSVGGRETEAFF	TRBV5-1	TRBJ1-1	NA	NA	15
TGTGCCAGCTCACCACCTAACGAGTTATCTGAAGCTTTCTTT	CASSPPNELSEAFF	TRBV18	TRBJ1-1	few	NA	14
TGCAGTGCTAGATTCAGCGGGAGGGCCTCCAATGAGCAGTTCTTC	CSARFSGRASNEQFF	TRBV20-1	TRBJ2-1	NA	TRBD2	15
TGTGCCAGCAGCGGGTCCAACACAGATACGCAGTATTTT	CASSGSNTDTQYF	TRBV6-2/TRBV6-3	TRBJ2-3	NA	NA	13
TGTGCCAGCAGTTTAAGGGGGACAGATACGCAGTATTTT	CASSLRGTDTQYF	TRBV28	TRBJ2-3	NA	NA	13
TGCAGTGCGAGGAATAACTATGGCTACACCTTC	CSARNNYGYTF	TRBV20-1	TRBJ1-2	few	NA	11
TGTGCCAGCAGTCGCTCGGACAGGGAAGCTTTCTTT	CASSRSDREAFF	TRBV6-5	TRBJ1-1	NA	TRBD1	12
TGCAGTGCTAGTGTTTTGGCGTCTCGATTAGGGGAGTTCTTC	CSASVLASRLGEFF	TRBV20-1	TRBJ2-1	NA	NA	14
TGTGCCAGCAGCTTACGAGAGGGACACACTGAAGCTTTCTTT	CASSLREGHTEAFF	TRBV7-6	TRBJ1-1	NA	NA	14
TGTGCCAGCAGTCTCCACGGGACTAGCGGTTCCTACGAGCAGTACTTC	CASSLHGTSGSYEQYF	TRBV28	TRBJ2-7	many	TRBD2	16
TGCAGTGCTAGAGAAACTAGCGCTTACGAGCAGTACTTC	CSARETSAYEQYF	TRBV20-1	TRBJ2-7	NA	TRBD2	13
TGTGCCAGCAGCACGGGACAGCAGAACACTGAAGCTTTCTTT	CASSTGQQNTEAFF	TRBV5-6	TRBJ1-1	NA	TRBD1	14
TGTGCCAGCAGCCGGACTAGCGGGAGGCCTGACAATGAGCAGTTCTTC	CASSRTSGRPDNEQFF	TRBV6-5	TRBJ2-1	few	TRBD2	16
TGTGCCAGCAGCCTAGGACAGAACAACAACAATGAGCAGTTCTTC	CASSLGQNNNNEQFF	TRBV11-1	TRBJ2-1	few	NA	15
TGTGCCAGCAGCCGTGGACTAGCGGGGACGACAGATACGCAGTATTTT	CASSRGLAGTTDTQYF	TRBV28	TRBJ2-3	few	TRBD2	16
TGTGCCAGCAGCCAACAGTCCTACGAGCAGTACTTC	CASSQQSYEQYF	TRBV3-1	TRBJ2-7	NA	NA	12
TGTGCCAGCAGCTTAGGTTGGATAGGTAAAAGAGGACAGCGGAGCAATGAGCAGTTCTTC	CASSLGWIGKRGQRSNEQFF	TRBV7-9	TRBJ2-1	NA	NA	20
TGCAGCGCGGGACAGGGGACAACTGAAGCTTTCTTT	CSAGQGTTEAFF	TRBV29-1	TRBJ1-1	NA	TRBD1	12
TGCAGTGCTTCCGCCCCAGGGGGCACTGAAGCTTTCTTT	CSASAPGGTEAFF	TRBV20-1	TRBJ1-1	NA	TRBD1	13
TGCAGCGTTCTTGACAGGGTCTACGAGCAGTACTTC	CSVLDRVYEQYF	TRBV29-1	TRBJ2-7	NA	TRBD1	12
TGTGCCAGCAGCTTCAAGCGGGAGCCCTCGAGCGAGCAGTACTTC	CASSFKREPSSEQYF	TRBV7-2	TRBJ2-7	few	TRBD2	15
TGCGCCAGTTCTAGCGGGGTCTACACAGATACGCAGTATTTT	CASSSGVYTDTQYF	TRBV10-2	TRBJ2-3	few	TRBD2	14
TGTGCCAGCAGTTGGACAGGTCCCTACGAGCAGTACTTC	CASSWTGPYEQYF	TRBV28	TRBJ2-7	few	TRBD1	13
TGCGCCAGCAGCCTATCTACTGGACAGGGGGAAGAGACCCAGTACTTC	CASSLSTGQGEETQYF	TRBV5-1	TRBJ2-5	few	TRBD1	16
TGTGCCAGCAGCCTTCTTACGGGAGGGCCGAGTGAGCAGTTCTTC	CASSLLTGGPSEQFF	TRBV7-8	TRBJ2-1	NA	TRBD2	15
TGCGCCAGCAGCCAAGAGTGGCGGGACAGCAGTTCCCACAATGAGCAGTTCTTC	CASSQEWRDSSSHNEQFF	TRBV4-1	TRBJ2-1	NA	NA	18
TGTGCCAGCGCGCAGGGGGCGCCTGGGGCCAACGTCCTGACTTTC	CASAQGAPGANVLTF	TRBV7-8	TRBJ2-6	NA	TRBD1	15
TGCGCCAGCAGCCAAGGTTTAGCCCGTGGCGATGAGCAGTTCTTC	CASSQGLARGDEQFF	TRBV4-1	TRBJ2-1	NA	NA	15
TGTGCCAGCAGTACACTAGCGGGAGTCCGAGGGGGCAAAGATACGCAGTATTTT	CASSTLAGVRGGKDTQYF	TRBV2	TRBJ2-3	NA	TRBD2	18